This TCR beta chain is from a study of early T cells in non-severe SARS-CoV-2 infection. Study summary: Sequencing targeted bulk RNA from unsorted whole blood, leaving chains unpaired.

In this sample, this clonotype turned up many times. V dropped 6 bases and J dropped 6; count of bases not matched to a gene: 7. CDR3 size: 14 residues. Per germline, CDR1 MNHEY and CDR2 SVGEGT. Each CDR3 protein is one row after TCRdb ran MiXCR on the 5' RACE reads. The sample records about 63,000 distinct CDR3 sequences, 10% to 15% being singletons. V is TRBV6-2 or TRBV6-3 and J is TRBJ2-1; TRBD1 agrees at 8 bases. The TCR comes from an adult who was a healthcare worker with PCR-confirmed SARS-CoV-2 infection or an uninfected control (not recorded which). The source material was whole blood. CDR3: CASRAGTGPNEQFF. CDR3 bases: TGTGCCAGCAGGGCCGGGACAGGTCCCAATGAGCAGTTCTTC.